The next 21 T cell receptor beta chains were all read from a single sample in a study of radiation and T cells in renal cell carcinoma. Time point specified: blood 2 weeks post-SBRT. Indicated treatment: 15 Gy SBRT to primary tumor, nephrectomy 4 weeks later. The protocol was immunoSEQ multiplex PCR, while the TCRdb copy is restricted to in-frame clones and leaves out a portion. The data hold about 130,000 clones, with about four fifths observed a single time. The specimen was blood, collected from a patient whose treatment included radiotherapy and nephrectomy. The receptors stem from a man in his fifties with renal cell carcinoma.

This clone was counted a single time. The CDR3 protein is CASRPDNYGYTF. The CDR3 DNA reads TGTGCCAGCAGACCAGACAACTATGGCTACACCTTC. V usage is TRBV6-5 and J usage is TRBJ1-2; unclear D gene. Trimming shortened V by 6 bases and J by 2 bases, and 7 bases separated the two germline ends. This CDR3 spans 12 amino acids. Looked up from germline, CDR1 is MNHEY and CDR2 is SVGAGI.

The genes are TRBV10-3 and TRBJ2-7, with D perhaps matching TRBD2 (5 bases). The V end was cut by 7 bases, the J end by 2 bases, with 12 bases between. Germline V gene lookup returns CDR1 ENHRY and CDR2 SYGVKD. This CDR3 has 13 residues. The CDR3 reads CAIITTGTYEQYF. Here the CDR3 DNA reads TGTGCCATCATTACGACGGGGACCTACGAGCAGTACTTC.

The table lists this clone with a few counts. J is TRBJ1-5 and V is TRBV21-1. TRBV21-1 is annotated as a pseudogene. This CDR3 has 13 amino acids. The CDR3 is CASSQSPHGPQHF. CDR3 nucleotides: TGTGCCAGCAGCCAATCCCCCCACGGGCCCCAGCATTTT.

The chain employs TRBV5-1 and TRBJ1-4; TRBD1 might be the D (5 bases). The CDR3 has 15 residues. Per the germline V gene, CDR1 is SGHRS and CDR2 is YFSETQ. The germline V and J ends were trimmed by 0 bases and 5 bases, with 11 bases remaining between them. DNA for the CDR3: TGCGCCAGCAGCTTGGGGGCAGGGTTAAATGAAAAACTGTTTTTT. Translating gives CASSLGAGLNEKLFF.

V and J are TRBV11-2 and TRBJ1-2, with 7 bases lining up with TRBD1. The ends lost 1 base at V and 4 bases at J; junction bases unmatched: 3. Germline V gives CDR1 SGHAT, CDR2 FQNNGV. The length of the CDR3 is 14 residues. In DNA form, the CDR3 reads TGTGCCAGCAGCTTAGGCCGGGACAGCTATGGCTACACCTTC. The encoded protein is CASSLGRDSYGYTF. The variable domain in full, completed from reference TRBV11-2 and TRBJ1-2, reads EAGVAQSPRYKIIEKRQSVAFWCNPISGHATLYWYQQILGQGPKLLIQFQNNGVVDDSQLPKDRFSAERLKGVDSTLKIQPAKLEDSAVYLCASSLGRDSYGYTFGSGTRLTVV.

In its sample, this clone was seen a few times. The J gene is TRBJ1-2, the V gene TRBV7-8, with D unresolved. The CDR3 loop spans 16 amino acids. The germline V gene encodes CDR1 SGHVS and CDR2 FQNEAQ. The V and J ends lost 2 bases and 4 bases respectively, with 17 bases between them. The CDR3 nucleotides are TGTGCCAGCAGCTTATTGTCGAGAGGACGGACCTATGGCTACACCTTC. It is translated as CASSLLSRGRTYGYTF. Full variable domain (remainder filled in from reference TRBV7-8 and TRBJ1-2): GAGVSQSPRYKVAKRGQDVALRCDPISGHVSLFWYQQALGQGPEFLTYFQNEAQLDKSGLPSDRFFAERPEGSVSTLKIQRTQQEDSAVYLCASSLLSRGRTYGYTFGSGTRLTVV.

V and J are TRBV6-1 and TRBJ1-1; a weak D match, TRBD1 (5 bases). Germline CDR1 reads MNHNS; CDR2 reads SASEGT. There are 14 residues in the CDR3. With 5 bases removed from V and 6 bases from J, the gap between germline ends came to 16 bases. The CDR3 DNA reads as TGTGCCAGCAGTCCGGGCAGGGTTGCTTCTGAAGCTTTCTTT. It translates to CASSPGRVASEAFF.

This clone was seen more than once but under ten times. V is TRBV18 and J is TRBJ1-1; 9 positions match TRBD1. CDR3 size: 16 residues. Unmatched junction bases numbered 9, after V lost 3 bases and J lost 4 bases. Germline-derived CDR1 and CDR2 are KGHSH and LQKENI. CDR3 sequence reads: CASSPIPGTGFTEAFF. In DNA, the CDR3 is TGTGCCAGCTCACCTATTCCCGGGACAGGGTTCACTGAAGCTTTCTTT.

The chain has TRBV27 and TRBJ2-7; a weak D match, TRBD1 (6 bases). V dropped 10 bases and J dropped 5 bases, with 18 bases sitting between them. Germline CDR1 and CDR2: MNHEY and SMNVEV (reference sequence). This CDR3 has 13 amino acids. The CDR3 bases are TGTGCCACAACCGGGACAAAGACCCACGAGCAGTACTTC. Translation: CATTGTKTHEQYF.

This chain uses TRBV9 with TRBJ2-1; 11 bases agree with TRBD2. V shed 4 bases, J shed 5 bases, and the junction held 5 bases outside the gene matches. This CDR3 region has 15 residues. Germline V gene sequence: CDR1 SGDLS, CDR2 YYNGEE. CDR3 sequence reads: CASSPSGGPHNEQFF. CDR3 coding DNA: TGTGCCAGCAGCCCTAGCGGGGGGCCCCACAATGAGCAGTTCTTC. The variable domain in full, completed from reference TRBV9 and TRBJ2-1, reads DSGVTQTPKHLITATGQRVTLRCSPRSGDLSVYWYQQSLDQGLQFLIQYYNGEERAKGNILERFSAQQFPDLHSELNLSSLELGDSALYFCASSPSGGPHNEQFFGPGTRLTVL.

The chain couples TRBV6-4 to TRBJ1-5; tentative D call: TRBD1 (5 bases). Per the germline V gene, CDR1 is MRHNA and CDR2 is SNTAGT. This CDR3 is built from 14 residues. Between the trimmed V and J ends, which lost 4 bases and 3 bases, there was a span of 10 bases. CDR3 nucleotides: TGTGCCAGCAGTGTGGACGGGACCAATCAGCCCCAGCATTTT. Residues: CASSVDGTNQPQHF.

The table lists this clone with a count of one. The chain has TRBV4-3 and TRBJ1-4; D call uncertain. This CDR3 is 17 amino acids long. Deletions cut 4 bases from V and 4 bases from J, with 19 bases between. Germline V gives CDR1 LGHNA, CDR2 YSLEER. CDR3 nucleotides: TGCGCCAGCAGCCTAAGAAGGTTAGAGTCGGTTAATGAAAAACTGTTTTTT. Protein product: CASSLRRLESVNEKLFF.

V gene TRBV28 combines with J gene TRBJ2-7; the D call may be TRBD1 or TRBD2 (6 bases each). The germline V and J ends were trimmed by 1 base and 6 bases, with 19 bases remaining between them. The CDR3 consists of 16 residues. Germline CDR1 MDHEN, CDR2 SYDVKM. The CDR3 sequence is CASSLSGGGNRPEQYF. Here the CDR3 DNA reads TGTGCCAGCAGTTTATCCGGAGGGGGAAATAGACCCGAGCAGTACTTC.

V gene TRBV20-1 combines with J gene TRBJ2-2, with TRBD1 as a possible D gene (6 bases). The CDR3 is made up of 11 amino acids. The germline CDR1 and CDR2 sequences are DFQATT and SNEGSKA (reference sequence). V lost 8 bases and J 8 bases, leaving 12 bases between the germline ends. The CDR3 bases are TGCAGTTACAGGGTTTCGGGGGAGCTGTTTTTT. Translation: CSYRVSGELFF.

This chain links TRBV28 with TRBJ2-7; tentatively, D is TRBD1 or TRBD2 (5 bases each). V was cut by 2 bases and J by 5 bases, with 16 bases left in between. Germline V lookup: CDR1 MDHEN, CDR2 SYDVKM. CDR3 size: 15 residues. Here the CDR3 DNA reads TGTGCCAGCAGTTTAATCCAGGGAGTCATCGACGAGCAGTACTTC. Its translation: CASSLIQGVIDEQYF.

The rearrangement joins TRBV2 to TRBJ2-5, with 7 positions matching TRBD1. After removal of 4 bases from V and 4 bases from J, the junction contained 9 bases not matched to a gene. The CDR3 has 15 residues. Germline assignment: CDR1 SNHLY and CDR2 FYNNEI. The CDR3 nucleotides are TGTGCCAGCAGTGCTTACAGGGGCGCGGGAGAGACCCAGTACTTC. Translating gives CASSAYRGAGETQYF.

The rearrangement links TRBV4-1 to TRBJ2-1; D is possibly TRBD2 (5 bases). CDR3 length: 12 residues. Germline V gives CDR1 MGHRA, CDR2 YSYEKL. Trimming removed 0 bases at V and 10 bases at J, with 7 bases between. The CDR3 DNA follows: TGCGCCAGCAGCCAAGATCGAGGGGAGCAGTTCTTC. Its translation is CASSQDRGEQFF.

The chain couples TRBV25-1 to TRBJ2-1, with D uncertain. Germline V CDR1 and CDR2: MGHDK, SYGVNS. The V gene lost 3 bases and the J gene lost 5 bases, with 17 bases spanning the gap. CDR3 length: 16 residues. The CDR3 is CASSDRHRFTNNEQFF. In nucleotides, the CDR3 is TGTGCCAGCAGTGACCGCCATCGGTTTACAAACAATGAGCAGTTCTTC.

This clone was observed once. Here the CDR3 reads CASSITGGETQYF. The CDR3 DNA reads as TGTGCCAGTAGTATAACCGGGGGCGAGACCCAGTACTTC. The chain recombines TRBV19 with TRBJ2-5; D may correspond to TRBD1 or TRBD2 (6 bases each). Trimming took 2 bases from V and 5 from J, leaving 9 bases between them. The CDR3 is 13 residues long. From germline, CDR1 is LNHDA and CDR2 SQIVND (reference sequence).

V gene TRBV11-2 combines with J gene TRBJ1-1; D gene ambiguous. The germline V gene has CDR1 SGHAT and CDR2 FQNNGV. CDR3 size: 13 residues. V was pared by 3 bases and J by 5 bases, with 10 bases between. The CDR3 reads CASSFGRGTEAFF. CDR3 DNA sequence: TGTGCCAGCAGCTTCGGCCGGGGAACTGAAGCTTTCTTT.

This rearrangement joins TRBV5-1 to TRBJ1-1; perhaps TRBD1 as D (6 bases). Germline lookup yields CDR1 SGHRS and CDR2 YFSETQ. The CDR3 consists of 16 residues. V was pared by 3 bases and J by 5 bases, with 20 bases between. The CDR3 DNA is TGCGCCAGCAGCTCTCCCAAGACAGGAATTGTTACTGAAGCTTTCTTT. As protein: CASSSPKTGIVTEAFF.